The source of this T cell receptor beta chain is a study of cytomegalovirus exposure and HLA in healthy donors. Vbeta (60) and Jbeta (13) primers were used in the PCR. The data were produced by immunoSEQ multiplex PCR, yet TCRdb's version contains in-frame clones alone and is incomplete. The sample carries 150,000 to 200,000 clones, roughly 87% recorded once. The CDR3 totals 13 residues. The germline V gene has CDR1 GTSNPN and CDR2 SVGIG (reference sequence). V was pared by 1 base and J by 2 bases, with 8 bases between. Worth noting for this clone: The sample has other DNA sequences that encode this CDR3 too.

The chain couples TRBV30 to TRBJ1-1, with no clear D. Sequenced: PBMCs. The TCR sequence derives from a man aged 35 to 55 in good health and CMV-seronegative. The CDR3 DNA reads as TGTGCCTGGAGTGAACAGACCAACACTGAAGCTTTCTTT. It translates to CAWSEQTNTEAFF.